Included here is one T cell receptor (beta chain) sequence, with context. V was clipped by 8 bases and J by 2 bases; unmatched bases: 9. Germline V CDR1 and CDR2: LNHDA, SQIVND (reference sequence). The CDR3 extends over 15 amino acids. The data were obtained in a study of blood T cell repertoires in COVID-19. Study as a whole: Spain, Italy and the United States supplied samples that represented acute and convalescent COVID-19. Nucleic acid was either cDNA or gDNA, and it came from T cells, B-cell-depleted T cells, or PBMCs.

Clones were sequenced by immunoSEQ multiplex PCR, and TCRdb holds only the in-frame ones, with some missing. The sample holds some 41,000 clones, about 86% seen once. Sequencing used peripheral blood. The clonotype comes from a middle-aged man with active COVID-19. This rearrangement joins TRBV19 to TRBJ2-5; 9 positions match TRBD1. The CDR3 loop reads CASSSTGGGQETQYF. The CDR3 nucleotides are TGTGCCAGTTCTTCGACAGGGGGGGGACAAGAGACCCAGTACTTC.